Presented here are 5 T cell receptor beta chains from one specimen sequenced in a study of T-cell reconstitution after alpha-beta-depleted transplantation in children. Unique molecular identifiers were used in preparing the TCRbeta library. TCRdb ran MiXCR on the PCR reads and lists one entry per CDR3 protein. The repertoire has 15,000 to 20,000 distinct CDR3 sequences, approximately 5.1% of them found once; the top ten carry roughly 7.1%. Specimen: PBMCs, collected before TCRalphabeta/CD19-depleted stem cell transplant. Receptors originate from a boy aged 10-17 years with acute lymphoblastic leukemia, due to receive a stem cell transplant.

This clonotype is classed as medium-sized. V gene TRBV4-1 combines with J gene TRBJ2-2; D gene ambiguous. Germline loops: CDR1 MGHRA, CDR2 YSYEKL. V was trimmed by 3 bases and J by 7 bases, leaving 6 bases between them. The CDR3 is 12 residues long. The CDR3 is CASSQTDGELFF. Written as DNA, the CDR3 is TGCGCCAGCAGCCAGACCGACGGGGAGCTGTTTTTT.

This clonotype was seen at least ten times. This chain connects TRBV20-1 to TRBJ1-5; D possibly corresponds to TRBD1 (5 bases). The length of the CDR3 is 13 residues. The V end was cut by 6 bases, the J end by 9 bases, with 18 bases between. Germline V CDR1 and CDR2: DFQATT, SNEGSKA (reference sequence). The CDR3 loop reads CSAGATLGRPQHF. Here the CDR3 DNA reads TGCAGTGCCGGGGCGACATTGGGGCGGCCCCAGCATTTT.

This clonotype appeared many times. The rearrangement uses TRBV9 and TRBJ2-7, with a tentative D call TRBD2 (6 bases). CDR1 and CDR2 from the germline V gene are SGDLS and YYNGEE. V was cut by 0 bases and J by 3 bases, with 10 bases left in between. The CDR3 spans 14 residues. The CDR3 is CASSVARESYEQYF. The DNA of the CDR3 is TGTGCCAGCAGCGTAGCCCGGGAGAGCTACGAGCAGTACTTC.

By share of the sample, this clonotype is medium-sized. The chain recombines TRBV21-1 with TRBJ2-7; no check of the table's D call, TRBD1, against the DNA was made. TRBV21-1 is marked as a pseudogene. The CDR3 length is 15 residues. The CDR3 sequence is CASSKFRGTTYEQYF. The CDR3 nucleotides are TGTGCCAGCAGCAAATTCAGGGGGACTACCTACGAGCAGTACTTC.

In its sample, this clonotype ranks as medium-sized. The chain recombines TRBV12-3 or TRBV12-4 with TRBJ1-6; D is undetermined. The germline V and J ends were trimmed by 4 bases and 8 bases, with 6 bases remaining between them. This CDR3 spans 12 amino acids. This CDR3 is CASSSADSPLHF. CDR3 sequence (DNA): TGTGCCAGCAGTTCGGCGGATTCACCCCTCCACTTT.